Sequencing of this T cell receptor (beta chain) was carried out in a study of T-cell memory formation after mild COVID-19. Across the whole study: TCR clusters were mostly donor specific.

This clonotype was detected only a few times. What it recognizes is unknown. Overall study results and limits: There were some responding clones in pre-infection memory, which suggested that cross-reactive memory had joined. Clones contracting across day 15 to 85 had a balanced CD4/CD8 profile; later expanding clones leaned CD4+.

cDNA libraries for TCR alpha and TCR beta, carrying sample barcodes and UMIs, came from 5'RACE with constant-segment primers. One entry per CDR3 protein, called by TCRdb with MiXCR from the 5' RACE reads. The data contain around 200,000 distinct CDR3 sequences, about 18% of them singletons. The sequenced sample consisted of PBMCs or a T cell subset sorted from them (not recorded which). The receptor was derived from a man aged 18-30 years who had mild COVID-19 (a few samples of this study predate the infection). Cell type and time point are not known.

CDR3 loop: CASSGAEYSYEQYF. In DNA form, the CDR3 reads TGCGCCAGCAGCGGGGCAGAATATTCCTACGAGCAGTACTTC. The chain uses TRBV5-1 and TRBJ2-7; D may be TRBD1 (5 bases). Germline CDR1 is SGHRS and CDR2 is YFSETQ. The V gene lost 4 bases and the J gene lost 1 base, with 12 bases spanning the gap. This CDR3 spans 14 amino acids.